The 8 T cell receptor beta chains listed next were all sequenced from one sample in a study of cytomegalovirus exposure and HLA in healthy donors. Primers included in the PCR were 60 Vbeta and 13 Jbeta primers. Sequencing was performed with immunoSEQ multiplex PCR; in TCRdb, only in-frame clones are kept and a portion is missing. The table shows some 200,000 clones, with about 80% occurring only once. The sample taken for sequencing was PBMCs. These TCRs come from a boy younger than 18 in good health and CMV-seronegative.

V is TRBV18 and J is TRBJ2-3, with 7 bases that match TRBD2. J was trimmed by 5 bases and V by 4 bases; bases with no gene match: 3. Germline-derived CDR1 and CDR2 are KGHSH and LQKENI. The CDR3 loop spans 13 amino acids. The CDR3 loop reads CASSLGRGDTQYF. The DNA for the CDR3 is TGTGCCAGCTCACTAGGGAGGGGAGATACGCAGTATTTT.

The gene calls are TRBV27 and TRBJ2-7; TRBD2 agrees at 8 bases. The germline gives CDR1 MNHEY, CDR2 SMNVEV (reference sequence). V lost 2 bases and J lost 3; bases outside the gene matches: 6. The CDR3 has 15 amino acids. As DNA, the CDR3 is TGTGCCAGCAGTTTAGCGAGCGGGGGATTCTACGAGCAGTACTTC. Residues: CASSLASGGFYEQYF.

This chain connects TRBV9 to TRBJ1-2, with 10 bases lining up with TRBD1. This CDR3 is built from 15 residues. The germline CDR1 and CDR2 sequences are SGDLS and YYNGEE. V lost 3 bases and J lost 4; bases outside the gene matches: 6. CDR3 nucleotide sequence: TGTGCCAGCAGCGCCGGACAGGGGGACCTCTATGGCTACACCTTC. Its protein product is CASSAGQGDLYGYTF.

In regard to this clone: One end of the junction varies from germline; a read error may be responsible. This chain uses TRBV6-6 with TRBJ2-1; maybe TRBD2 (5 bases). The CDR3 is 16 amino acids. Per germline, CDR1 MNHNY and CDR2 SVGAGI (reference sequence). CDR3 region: CASSYGLVTGNGEQLF. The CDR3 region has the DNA TGTGCCAGCAGTTATGGGCTAGTGACGGGAAACGGAGAGCAGCTCTTC.

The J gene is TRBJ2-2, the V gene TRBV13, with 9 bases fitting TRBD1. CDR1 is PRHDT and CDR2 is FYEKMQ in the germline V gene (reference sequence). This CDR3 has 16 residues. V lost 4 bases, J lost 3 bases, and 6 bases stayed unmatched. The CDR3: CASSSYRGRDTGELFF. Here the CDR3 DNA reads TGTGCCAGCAGCTCTTACAGGGGGCGCGACACCGGGGAGCTGTTTTTT.

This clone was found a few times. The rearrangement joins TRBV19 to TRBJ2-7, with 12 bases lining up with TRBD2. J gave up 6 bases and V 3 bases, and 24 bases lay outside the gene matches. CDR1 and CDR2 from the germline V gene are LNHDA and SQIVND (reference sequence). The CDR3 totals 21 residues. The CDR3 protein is CASSMTGGDPLTSGRDGEQYF. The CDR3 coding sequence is TGTGCCAGTAGTATGACAGGGGGCGACCCCCTGACTAGCGGGAGAGATGGCGAGCAGTACTTC.

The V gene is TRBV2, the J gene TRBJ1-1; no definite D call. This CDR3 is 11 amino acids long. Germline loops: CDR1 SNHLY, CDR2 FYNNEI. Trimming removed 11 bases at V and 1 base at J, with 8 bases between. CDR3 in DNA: TGTGCCCGCGCCACGAACACTGAAGCTTTCTTT. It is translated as CARATNTEAFF.

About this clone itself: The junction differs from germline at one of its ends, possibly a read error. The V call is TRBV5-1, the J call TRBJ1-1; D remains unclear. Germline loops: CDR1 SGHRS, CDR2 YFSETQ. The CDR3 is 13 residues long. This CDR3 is CASSLDGNSEAFF. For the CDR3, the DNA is TGCGCCAGCAGCTTGGACGGGAACTCTGAAGCTTTCTTT.